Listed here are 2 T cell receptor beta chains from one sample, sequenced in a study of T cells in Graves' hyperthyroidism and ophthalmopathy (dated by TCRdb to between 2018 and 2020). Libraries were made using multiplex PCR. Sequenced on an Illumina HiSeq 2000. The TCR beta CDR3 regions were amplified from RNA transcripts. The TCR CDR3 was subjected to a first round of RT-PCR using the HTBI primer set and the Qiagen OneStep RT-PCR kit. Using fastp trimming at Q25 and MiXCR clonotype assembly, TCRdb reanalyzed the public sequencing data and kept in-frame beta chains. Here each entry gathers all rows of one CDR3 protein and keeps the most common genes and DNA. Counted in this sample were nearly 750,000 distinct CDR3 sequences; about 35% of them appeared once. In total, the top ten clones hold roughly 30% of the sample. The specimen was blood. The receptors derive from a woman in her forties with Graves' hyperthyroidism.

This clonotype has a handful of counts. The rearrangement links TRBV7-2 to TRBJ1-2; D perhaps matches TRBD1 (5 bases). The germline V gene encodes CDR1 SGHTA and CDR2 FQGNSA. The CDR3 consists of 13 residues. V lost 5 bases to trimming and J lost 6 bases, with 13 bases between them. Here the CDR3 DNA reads TGTGCCAGCAGCCCAGGGACTTGGAATGGCTACACCTTC. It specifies CASSPGTWNGYTF.

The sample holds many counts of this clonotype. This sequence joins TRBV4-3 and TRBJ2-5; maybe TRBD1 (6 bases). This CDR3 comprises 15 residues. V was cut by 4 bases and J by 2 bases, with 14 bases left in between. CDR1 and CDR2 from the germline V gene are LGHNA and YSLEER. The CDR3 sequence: CASSRIRDTQETQYF. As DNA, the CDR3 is TGCGCCAGCAGCCGGATCCGGGACACTCAAGAGACCCAGTACTTC.